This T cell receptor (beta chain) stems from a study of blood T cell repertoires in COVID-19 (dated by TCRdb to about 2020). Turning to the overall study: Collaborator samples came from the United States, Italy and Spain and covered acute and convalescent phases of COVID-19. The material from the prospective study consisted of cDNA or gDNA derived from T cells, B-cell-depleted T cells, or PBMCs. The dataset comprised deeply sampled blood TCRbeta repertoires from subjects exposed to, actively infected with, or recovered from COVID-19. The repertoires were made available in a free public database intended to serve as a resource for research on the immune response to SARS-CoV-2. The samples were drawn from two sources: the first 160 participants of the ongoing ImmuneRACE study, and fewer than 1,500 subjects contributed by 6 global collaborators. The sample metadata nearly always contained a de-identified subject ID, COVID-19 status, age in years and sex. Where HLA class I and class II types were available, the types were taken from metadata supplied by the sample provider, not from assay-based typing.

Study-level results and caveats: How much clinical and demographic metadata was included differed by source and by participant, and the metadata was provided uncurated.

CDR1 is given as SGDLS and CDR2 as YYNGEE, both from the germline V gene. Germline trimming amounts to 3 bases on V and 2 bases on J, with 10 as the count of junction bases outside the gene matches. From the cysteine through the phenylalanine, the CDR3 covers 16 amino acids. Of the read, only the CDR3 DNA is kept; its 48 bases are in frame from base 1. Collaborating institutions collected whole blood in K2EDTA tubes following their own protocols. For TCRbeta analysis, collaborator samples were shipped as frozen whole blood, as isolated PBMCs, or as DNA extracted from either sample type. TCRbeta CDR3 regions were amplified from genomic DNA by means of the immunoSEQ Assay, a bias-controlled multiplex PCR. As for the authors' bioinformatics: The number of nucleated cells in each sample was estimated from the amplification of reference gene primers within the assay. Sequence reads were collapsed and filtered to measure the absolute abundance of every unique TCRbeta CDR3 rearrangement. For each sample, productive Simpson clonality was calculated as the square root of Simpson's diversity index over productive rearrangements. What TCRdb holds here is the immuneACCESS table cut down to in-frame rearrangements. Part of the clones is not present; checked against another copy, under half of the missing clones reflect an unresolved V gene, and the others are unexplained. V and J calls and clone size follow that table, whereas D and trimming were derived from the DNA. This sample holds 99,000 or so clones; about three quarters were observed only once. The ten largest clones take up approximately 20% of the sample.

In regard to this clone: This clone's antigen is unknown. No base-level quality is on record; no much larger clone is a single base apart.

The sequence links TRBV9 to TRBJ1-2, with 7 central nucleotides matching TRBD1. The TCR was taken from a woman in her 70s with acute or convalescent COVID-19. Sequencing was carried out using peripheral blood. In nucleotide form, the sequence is TGTGCCAGCAGCGACCCCCAGACAGGGTCGAACTATGGCTACACCTTC. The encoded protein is CASSDPQTGSNYGYTF.